This TCR beta chain was recovered during a study of cytotoxic CD8 clonotypes in ibrutinib-treated CLL. This clone was counted a single time. The antigen is undetermined. Findings of the study overall: Sustained-remission and progressing patients were not sampled at matched times.

The repertoire was sequenced with immunoSEQ multiplex PCR; TCRdb's copy has only in-frame clones and lacks some. The table records 150,000 to 200,000 clones, about 88% of them present only once. The germline CDR1 and CDR2 sequences are GTSNPN and SVGIG (reference sequence). The V end lost 3 bases, the J end lost 6 bases, and 8 bases lay between the germline ends. The CDR3 has 12 amino acids. This chain joins TRBV30 and TRBJ2-2; tentative D call: TRBD2 (5 bases). Sequences were derived from PBMCs, sampled at disease progression, from a patient treated with ibrutinib. The TCR originated in a human donor with chronic lymphocytic leukemia. CDR3 region: CAWSGMAGELFF. For the CDR3, the DNA is TGTGCCTGGAGCGGGATGGCCGGGGAGCTGTTTTTT.